The T cell receptor (beta chain) described here comes from a study of cytomegalovirus exposure and HLA in healthy donors. The study's findings and limits: Sequences of the TCR beta chain were said to predict the HLA-A and HLA-B alleles of most subjects accurately. Certain sequence variants were highly shared and formed a cluster, and this cluster was likely a sequencing artifact.

A note on this clone: The antigen is undetermined.

PCR involved 60 Vbeta and 13 Jbeta primers. Data came from immunoSEQ multiplex PCR; TCRdb stores just in-frame clones and leaves some out. The sample includes 100,000 to 150,000 clones, less than 80% of them seen just once. The CDR3 contains 15 residues. The ends were cut back, 2 bases at V and 2 bases at J, with 11 bases in the middle. Germline lookup yields CDR1 MNHNS and CDR2 SASEGT. The TCR was taken from a man in his forties in good health and CMV-seropositive. V is TRBV6-1 and J is TRBJ2-3; D is unresolved. Sequenced sample: PBMCs. The CDR3 loop is CASSESRPNTDTQYF. The CDR3 DNA reads as TGTGCCAGCAGTGAATCCAGGCCTAACACAGATACGCAGTATTTT.